This T cell receptor beta chain was observed in a study of cytomegalovirus exposure and HLA in healthy donors. On the study more broadly: An early data release held 70 million to 90 million unique TCRs from HLA-typed donors.

It was with 60 Vbeta and 13 Jbeta primers that the PCR ran. Repertoires were generated with immunoSEQ multiplex PCR, while TCRdb's copy carries only in-frame clones and drops some. Of about 200,000 clones listed, 9.5% to 15% are singletons. This CDR3 region has 15 residues. J was trimmed by 3 bases and V by 6 bases; bases with no gene match: 9. CDR1 SNHLY and CDR2 FYNNEI come from the germline V gene. Study-level results: Presence/absence results assume similar sequencing depth per donor, which may not hold. As a later analysis revealed, most CMV-associated TCR beta chains appeared HLA-restricted.

This clone was seen a handful of times. Its cognate antigen is unknown. This sequence joins TRBV2 and TRBJ1-1; 8 bases fit TRBD1. Sequenced material: PBMCs. This TCR derives from a man aged 50 or older in good health and CMV-seropositive. CDR3 nucleotides: TGTGCCAGCAGATCCCCCCCAGGGGGCTACACTGAAGCTTTCTTT. This sequence encodes CASRSPPGGYTEAFF.